This T cell receptor (beta chain) comes out of a study of beta chain features in type 1 diabetes. On the study more broadly: Comparable age, gender and cell yields were observed in patients relative to healthy donors.

The sequenced template was cDNA made from the entire isolated RNA. This table comes from immunoSEQ multiplex PCR, and its TCRdb copy is limited to in-frame clones, with some not included. The table has 200,000 to 250,000 clones, around 9.6% seen once. Study-wide points: Type 1 diabetes patients had fewer VDJ junction insertions and more deletions. All four CD4+ subsets of Type 1 diabetes patients contained TCRB CDR3s that were moderately but significantly shorter.

Only a few counts were recorded for this clone. The antigen is unknown. The CDR3 is made up of 14 amino acids. Per the germline V gene, CDR1 is GTSNPN and CDR2 is SVGIG (reference sequence). The V end was cut by 4 bases, the J end by 0 bases, with 12 bases between. The TCR comes from a woman aged 18-35 years in good health. The gene calls are TRBV30 and TRBJ1-1; TRBD1 might be the D (5 bases). Sequencing used naive CD4+ T cells from blood. CDR3 DNA: TGTGCCTGGACAATGACAGCCATGAACACTGAAGCTTTCTTT. Amino acid sequence: CAWTMTAMNTEAFF.